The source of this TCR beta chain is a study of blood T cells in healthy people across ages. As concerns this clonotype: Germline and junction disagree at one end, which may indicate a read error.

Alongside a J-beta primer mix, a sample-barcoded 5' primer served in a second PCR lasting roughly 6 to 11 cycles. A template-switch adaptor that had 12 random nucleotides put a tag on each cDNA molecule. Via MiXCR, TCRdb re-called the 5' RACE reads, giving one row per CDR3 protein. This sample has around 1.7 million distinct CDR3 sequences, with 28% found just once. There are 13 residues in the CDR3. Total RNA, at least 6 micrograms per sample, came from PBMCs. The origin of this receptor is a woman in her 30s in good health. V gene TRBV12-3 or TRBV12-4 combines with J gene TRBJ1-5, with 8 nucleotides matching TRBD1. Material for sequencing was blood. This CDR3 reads CASSVTGAQSQHF. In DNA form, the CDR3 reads TGTGCCAGCAGTGTGACAGGGGCTCAGTCCCAGCATTTT.